Listed below are T cell receptor beta chains from one sample, sequenced in a study of T cells after yellow fever vaccination. In TCRdb, the 5' RACE reads were re-called with MiXCR into one record per CDR3 protein. The sample has some 500,000 distinct CDR3 sequences, approximately 13% seen once. The sample in question was PBMCs, obtained on the day of the yellow fever booster vaccination. Receptors originate from a young man who received the YFV17D yellow fever vaccine. CDR3s include the opening cysteine and the closing phenylalanine or tryptophan. D genes are given only for firm matches. Not all rows give a size; the values are once, few, many and, for expanded clones, a class.

>TRBJ2-7|TRBD2|TRBV12-3/TRBV12-4|.
CASSLIQREGQYF
TGTGCCAGCAGCCTGATCCAGCGGGAGGGTCAGTACTTC
>TRBJ1-1|.|TRBV5-1|few
CASSLSSWRAFF
TGCGCCAGCAGCTTGTCTTCCTGGCGAGCTTTCTTT
>TRBJ2-1|TRBD2|TRBV10-2|.
CATRTSVDNEQFF
TGCGCCACCAGGACTAGCGTGGACAATGAGCAGTTCTTC
>TRBJ2-5|.|TRBV12-3/TRBV12-4|few
CASSQDRPQYF
TGTGCCAGCAGCCAGGACAGACCCCAGTACTTC
>TRBJ2-3|TRBD2|TRBV5-5|few
CASSTGTSGVSTDTQYF
TGTGCCAGCAGCACAGGGACTAGCGGGGTTAGCACAGATACGCAGTATTTT
>TRBJ2-5|TRBD2|TRBV9|few
CASSVGRVGGQETQYF
TGTGCCAGCAGCGTAGGTAGGGTGGGAGGGCAAGAGACCCAGTACTTC
>TRBJ1-5|.|TRBV6-5|.
CASSYRGGDQPQHF
TGTGCCAGCAGTTACAGGGGAGGAGATCAGCCCCAGCATTTT
>TRBJ1-1|.|TRBV7-2|few
CASSLAGLTTEAFF
TGTGCCAGCAGCTTGGCAGGATTGACCACTGAAGCTTTCTTT
>TRBJ2-7|TRBD2|TRBV20-1|.
CSARPSGLPYEQYF
TGCAGTGCTAGGCCTAGCGGGCTACCCTACGAGCAGTACTTC
>TRBJ2-5|.|TRBV24-1|.
CATSDFPGRKETQYF
TGTGCCACCAGTGATTTTCCGGGACGGAAAGAGACCCAGTACTTC
>TRBJ2-4|.|TRBV21-1|many
CASTAIWDEEGPYF
TGTGCCAGCACCGCTATTTGGGACGAGGAGGGTCCATACTTC
>TRBJ1-1|.|TRBV29-1|many
CSVTQGRGNTEAFF
TGCAGCGTTACACAGGGTCGGGGCAACACTGAAGCTTTCTTT
>TRBJ2-1|TRBD2|TRBV20-1|.
CSAQKTSGRNEQFF
TGCAGTGCTCAAAAGACGAGCGGGAGAAATGAGCAGTTCTTC
>TRBJ2-7|.|TRBV7-2|.
CASSLGQGWPYEQYF
TGTGCCAGCAGCTTAGGGCAGGGGTGGCCCTACGAGCAGTACTTC
>TRBJ2-7|TRBD2|TRBV5-6|.
CASSFSLAGGYEQYF
TGTGCCAGCAGCTTTTCACTAGCGGGAGGCTACGAGCAGTACTTC
>TRBJ1-6|.|TRBV7-2|few
CASSWTGSYNSPLHF
TGTGCCAGCAGCTGGACTGGCTCCTATAATTCACCCCTCCACTTT
>TRBJ2-1|.|TRBV10-3|few
CAISESEGSSYNEQFF
TGTGCCATCAGTGAGTCAGAAGGGAGCTCCTACAATGAGCAGTTCTTC
>TRBJ2-1|.|TRBV6-5|few
CASKVRRGEQFF
TGTGCCAGCAAAGTCCGGCGGGGTGAGCAGTTCTTC
>TRBJ2-1|.|TRBV12-3/TRBV12-4|many
CASSSFNEQFF
TGTGCCAGCAGTTCCTTTAATGAGCAGTTCTTC
>TRBJ1-2|TRBD1|TRBV7-2|few
CASSLASEIHRGHGGYTF
TGTGCCAGCAGCTTAGCGTCGGAAATTCACAGGGGGCATGGTGGCTACACCTTC
>TRBJ2-1|TRBD2|TRBV7-2|few
CASSLSGSVYNEQFF
TGTGCCAGCAGCTTGAGCGGGAGTGTTTACAATGAGCAGTTCTTC
>TRBJ2-7|.|TRBV7-8|.
CASSFIRDEQYF
TGTGCCAGCAGCTTTATCAGGGACGAGCAGTACTTC
>TRBJ2-7|TRBD1|TRBV20-1|.
CSARVGTASYEQYF
TGCAGTGCTAGAGTGGGGACAGCCTCCTACGAGCAGTACTTC
>TRBJ1-4|.|TRBV12-3/TRBV12-4|.
CASSFTSAGTNEKLFF
TGTGCCAGCAGTTTTACCTCAGCAGGGACCAACGAAAAACTGTTTTTT
>TRBJ2-1|TRBD2|TRBV10-3|.
CAISEAGGHINEQFF
TGTGCCATCAGCGAAGCGGGAGGACATATAAATGAGCAGTTCTTC
>TRBJ2-7|.|TRBV6-2/TRBV6-3|few
CASSYRQSDSLGQYF
TGTGCCAGCAGTTACAGGCAGTCGGACTCATTGGGGCAGTACTTC
>TRBJ2-7|.|TRBV28|few
CASSSVRGYYEQYF
.
>TRBJ2-1|.|TRBV20-1|few
CSARRGPDEQFF
TGCAGTGCTAGACGGGGTCCCGATGAGCAGTTCTTC
>TRBJ2-5|TRBD2|TRBV20-1|few
CSAGTGLAGRETQYF
TGCAGTGCTGGAACGGGACTAGCGGGAAGGGAGACCCAGTACTTC
>TRBJ2-3|.|TRBV19|.
CASSIYQAGGTQYF
TGTGCCAGTAGTATATACCAAGCTGGAGGTACGCAGTATTTT
>TRBJ2-2|TRBD1|TRBV29-1|many
CSVGLGQGIVGELFF
TGCAGCGTTGGTCTCGGACAGGGAATAGTCGGGGAGCTGTTTTTT
>TRBJ1-4|.|TRBV20-1|.
CSANQGGWSEKLFF
TGCAGTGCTAACCAAGGGGGGTGGTCTGAAAAACTGTTTTTT
>TRBJ2-2|.|TRBV24-1|few
CATSDLPADRLGTGELFF
TGTGCCACCAGTGATTTACCAGCAGACCGATTAGGCACCGGGGAGCTGTTTTTT
>TRBJ2-7|TRBD2|TRBV28|few
CASTRYIGTSTYEQYF
TGTGCCAGTACACGTTACATCGGGACTAGCACTTACGAGCAGTACTTC
>TRBJ2-2|TRBD1|TRBV29-1|few
CSVRQGGPTGELFF
TGCAGCGTGAGACAGGGGGGTCCCACCGGGGAGCTGTTTTTT
>TRBJ2-5|TRBD2|TRBV5-1|few
CASGASGFQETQYF
TGCGCCAGCGGGGCTAGCGGATTTCAAGAGACCCAGTACTTC
>TRBJ2-7|.|TRBV7-2|few
CASSTRDNTYEQYF
TGTGCCAGCAGCACCCGGGACAATACCTACGAGCAGTACTTC
>TRBJ2-7|.|TRBV25-1|few
CASSERLYEQYF
TGTGCCAGCAGTGAACGCCTTTACGAGCAGTACTTC
>TRBJ1-6|.|TRBV19|.
CASSITARRALHF
TGTGCCAGTAGTATAACGGCACGCCGTGCCCTCCACTTT
>TRBJ1-2|.|TRBV12-3/TRBV12-4|.
CASSLVGGGTYGYTF
TGTGCCAGCAGTTTAGTAGGGGGAGGCACCTATGGCTACACCTTC
>TRBJ2-4|.|TRBV6-2/TRBV6-3|.
CASSTLKPGTAKNIQYF
TGTGCCAGCAGTACCCTAAAGCCCGGGACAGCCAAAAACATTCAGTACTTC
>TRBJ2-2|.|TRBV25-1|few
CASSAALGGFGELFF
TGTGCCAGCAGTGCGGCCCTTGGAGGGTTCGGGGAGCTGTTTTTT
>TRBJ1-6|.|TRBV12-3/TRBV12-4|once
CATSLSYNSPLHF
TGTGCCACCTCTCTCTCCTATAATTCACCCCTCCACTTT
>TRBJ1-2|TRBD1|TRBV20-1|.
CSATTRTGNYGYTF
TGCAGTGCGACAACTCGGACAGGGAACTATGGCTACACCTTC
>TRBJ2-3|.|TRBV5-5|.
CASSFPTGTDTQYF
TGTGCCAGCAGCTTCCCGACAGGCACAGATACGCAGTATTTT
>TRBJ2-7|.|TRBV11-1|.
CASSLALQDYEQYF
TGTGCCAGCAGCTTAGCGTTACAGGACTACGAGCAGTACTTC
>TRBJ1-5|.|TRBV7-8|few
CASSAAGGGNQPQHF
TGTGCCAGCAGCGCCGCCGGAGGGGGCAATCAGCCCCAGCATTTT
>TRBJ1-3|TRBD1|TRBV7-2|.
CASRPQGSGNTIYF
TGTGCCAGCAGACCACAGGGGTCTGGAAACACCATATATTTT
>TRBJ2-1|.|TRBV20-1|.
CSTKEGNNEQFF
TGCAGCACGAAAGAAGGGAACAATGAGCAGTTCTTC
>TRBJ1-6|.|TRBV20-1|few
CSARDPQGNNSPLHF
TGCAGTGCTAGAGATCCCCAGGGAAATAATTCACCCCTCCACTTT
>TRBJ2-7|.|TRBV20-1|few
CSALRTGFDEQYF
TGCAGTGCCCTCAGGACCGGGTTCGACGAGCAGTACTTC
>TRBJ2-2|.|TRBV10-3|.
CATSFGGELFF
TGTGCCACTTCATTTGGCGGGGAGCTGTTTTTT
>TRBJ2-4|TRBD1|TRBV7-2|.
CASSLGGQGKNIQYF
TGTGCCAGCAGCTTGGGGGGACAGGGGAAAAACATTCAGTACTTC
>TRBJ2-7|TRBD2|TRBV20-1|few
CSASNPGLAVYEQYF
TGCAGTGCTAGCAATCCGGGACTAGCGGTCTACGAGCAGTACTTC
>TRBJ2-5|.|TRBV20-1|.
CSARLNVEETQYF
TGCAGTGCTAGACTCAATGTGGAAGAGACCCAGTACTTC
>TRBJ2-4|.|TRBV15|many
CATSRDYPRGKNIQYF
TGTGCCACCAGCAGAGATTACCCCCGAGGCAAAAACATTCAGTACTTC
>TRBJ1-1|.|TRBV7-3|few
CASSRGTGTTEAFF
TGTGCCAGCAGCCGGGGAACGGGTACCACTGAAGCTTTCTTT
>TRBJ2-5|.|TRBV20-1|.
CSAGGGRETQYF
TGCAGTGCTGGCGGGGGCAGGGAGACCCAGTACTTC
>TRBJ2-1|.|TRBV19|.
CASSRDEGEQFF
TGTGCCAGTAGTCGGGACGAAGGTGAGCAGTTCTTC